The source of this T cell receptor beta chain is a study of metastatic and nonmetastatic thyroid tumors. Whole-study context: Repertoires from blood and tumor or nodule tissue of malignant and benign thyroid patients were compared. Study-level results: Malignant thyroid tumors reportedly exceeded benign nodules significantly in TCR beta diversity, with the difference appearing in blood and tumor.

This clone was seen repeatedly, ten times or more. Its antigen is not identified. V lost 1 base and J lost 2; bases outside the gene matches: 2. Looked up from germline, CDR1 is MNHEY and CDR2 is SVGEGT. The CDR3 is 15 amino acids. Study processing details: CDR3 was compared across clinicopathological groups, and the resulting differences were used to build a distant-metastasis classifier for papillary thyroid cancer. With MiXCR, TCRdb reprocessed the PCR reads. The V and J calls were not made by the authors but by TCRdb's processing. The table records nearly 25,000 clones, about an eighth of them present only once. Each patient came to thyroid surgery without any prior treatment (of any kind).

The rearrangement uses TRBV6-2 or TRBV6-3 and TRBJ2-7, with TRBD1 identical over 10 bases. The receptor was derived from a female donor with papillary thyroid cancer or a benign thyroid nodule (not recorded which). Some clones in this sample may be carry-over from other donors' samples. Sample: blood. The chain's CDR3 is CASSYFGTGAYEQYF. The CDR3 nucleotides are TGTGCCAGCAGTTACTTCGGGACAGGGGCCTACGAGCAGTACTTC.